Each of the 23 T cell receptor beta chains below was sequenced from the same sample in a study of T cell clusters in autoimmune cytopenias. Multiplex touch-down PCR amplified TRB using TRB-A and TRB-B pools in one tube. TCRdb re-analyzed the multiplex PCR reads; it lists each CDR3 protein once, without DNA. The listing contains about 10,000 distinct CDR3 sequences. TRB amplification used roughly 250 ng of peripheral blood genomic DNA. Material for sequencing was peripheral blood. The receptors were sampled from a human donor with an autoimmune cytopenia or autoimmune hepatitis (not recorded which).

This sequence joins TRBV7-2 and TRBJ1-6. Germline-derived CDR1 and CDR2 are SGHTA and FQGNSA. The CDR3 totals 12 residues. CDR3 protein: CASSLLGSPLHF.

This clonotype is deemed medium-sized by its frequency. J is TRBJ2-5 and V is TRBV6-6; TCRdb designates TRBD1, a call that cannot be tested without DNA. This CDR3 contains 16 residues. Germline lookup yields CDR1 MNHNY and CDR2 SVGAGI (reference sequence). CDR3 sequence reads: CASSYSGGQFRETQYF.

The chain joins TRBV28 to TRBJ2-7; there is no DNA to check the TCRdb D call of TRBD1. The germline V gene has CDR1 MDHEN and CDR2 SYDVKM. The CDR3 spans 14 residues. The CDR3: CASSFRGAGYEQYF.

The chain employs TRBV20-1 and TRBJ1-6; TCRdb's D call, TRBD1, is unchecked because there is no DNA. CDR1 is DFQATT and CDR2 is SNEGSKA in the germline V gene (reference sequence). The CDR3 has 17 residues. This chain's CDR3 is CSASPMDGTGTNSPLHF.

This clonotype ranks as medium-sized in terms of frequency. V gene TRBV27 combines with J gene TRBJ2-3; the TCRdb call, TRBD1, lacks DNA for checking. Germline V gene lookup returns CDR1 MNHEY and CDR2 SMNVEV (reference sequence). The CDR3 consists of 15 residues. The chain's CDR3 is CASSLLGVGTDTQYF.

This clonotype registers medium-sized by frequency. The CDR3 reads CASSPDNRPGEQYF. V and J are TRBV18 and TRBJ2-7. Germline assignment: CDR1 KGHSH and CDR2 LQKENI. CDR3 length: 14 residues.

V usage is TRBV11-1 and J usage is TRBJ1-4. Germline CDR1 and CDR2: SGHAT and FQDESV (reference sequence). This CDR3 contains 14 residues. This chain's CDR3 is CASSPLTAREKLFF.

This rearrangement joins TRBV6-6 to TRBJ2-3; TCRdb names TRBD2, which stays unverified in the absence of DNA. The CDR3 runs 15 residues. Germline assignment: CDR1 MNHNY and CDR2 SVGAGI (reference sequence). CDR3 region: CASSYLRTLTDTQYF.

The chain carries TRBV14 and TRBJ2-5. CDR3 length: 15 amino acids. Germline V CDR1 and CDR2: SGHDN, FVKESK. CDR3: CASSQAFGSQETQYF. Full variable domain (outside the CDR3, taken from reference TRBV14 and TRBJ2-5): EAGVTQFPSHSVIEKGQTVTLRCDPISGHDNLYWYRRVMGKEIKFLLHFVKESKQDESGMPNNRFLAERTGGTYSTLKVQPAELEDSGVYFCASSQAFGSQETQYFGPGTRLLVL.

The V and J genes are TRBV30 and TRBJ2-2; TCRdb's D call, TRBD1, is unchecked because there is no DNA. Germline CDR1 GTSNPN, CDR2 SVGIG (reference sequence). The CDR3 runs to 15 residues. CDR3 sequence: CAWSPGTGVTGELFF.

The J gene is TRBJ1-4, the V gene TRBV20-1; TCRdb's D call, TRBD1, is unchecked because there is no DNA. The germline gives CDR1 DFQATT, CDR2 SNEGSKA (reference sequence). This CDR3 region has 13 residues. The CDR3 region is CSALGTGEEKLFF.

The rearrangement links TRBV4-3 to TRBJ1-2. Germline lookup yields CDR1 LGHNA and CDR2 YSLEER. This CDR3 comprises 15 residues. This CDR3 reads CASSQDLGPSYGYTF.

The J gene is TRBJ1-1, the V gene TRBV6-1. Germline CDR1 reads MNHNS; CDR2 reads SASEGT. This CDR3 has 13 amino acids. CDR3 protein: CASSESLGTEAFF.

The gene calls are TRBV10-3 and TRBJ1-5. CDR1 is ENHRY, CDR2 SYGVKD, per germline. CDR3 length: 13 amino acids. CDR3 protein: CAISESGNQPQHF.

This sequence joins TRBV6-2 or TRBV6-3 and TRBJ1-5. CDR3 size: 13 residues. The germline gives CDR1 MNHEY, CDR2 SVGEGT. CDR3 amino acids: CASSYNRYQPQHF.

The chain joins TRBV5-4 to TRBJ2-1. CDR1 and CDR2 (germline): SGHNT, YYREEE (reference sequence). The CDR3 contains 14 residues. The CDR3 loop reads CASSLNQNQDEQFF.

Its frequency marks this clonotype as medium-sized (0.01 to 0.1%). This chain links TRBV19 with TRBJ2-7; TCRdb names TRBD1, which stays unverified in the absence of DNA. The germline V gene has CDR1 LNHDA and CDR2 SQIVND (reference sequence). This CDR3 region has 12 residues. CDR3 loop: CASSDRGYEQYF. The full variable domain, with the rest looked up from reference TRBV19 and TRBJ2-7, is DGGITQSPKYLFRKEGQNVTLSCEQNLNHDAMYWYRQDPGQGLRLIYYSQIVNDFQKGDIAEGYSVSREKKESFPLTVTSAQKNPTAFYLCASSDRGYEQYFGPGTRLTVT.

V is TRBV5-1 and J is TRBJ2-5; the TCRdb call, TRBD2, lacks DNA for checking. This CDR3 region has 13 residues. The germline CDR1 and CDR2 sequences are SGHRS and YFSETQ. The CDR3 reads CASTVMGGETQYF.

The CDR3 region is CSARVRGRSKAGELFF. V is TRBV20-1 and J is TRBJ2-2; TCRdb's D gene call, TRBD1, goes unchecked for lack of DNA. Germline V gene data show CDR1 as DFQATT and CDR2 as SNEGSKA (reference sequence). The CDR3 spans 16 residues.

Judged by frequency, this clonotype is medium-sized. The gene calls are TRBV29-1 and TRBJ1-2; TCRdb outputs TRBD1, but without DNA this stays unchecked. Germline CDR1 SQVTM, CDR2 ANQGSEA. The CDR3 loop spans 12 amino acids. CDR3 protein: CSVDRTGEGYTF.

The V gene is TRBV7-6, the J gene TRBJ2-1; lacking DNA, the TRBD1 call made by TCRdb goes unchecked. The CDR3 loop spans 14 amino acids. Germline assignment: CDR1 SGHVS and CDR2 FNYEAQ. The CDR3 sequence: CASSAGQVVNEQFF.

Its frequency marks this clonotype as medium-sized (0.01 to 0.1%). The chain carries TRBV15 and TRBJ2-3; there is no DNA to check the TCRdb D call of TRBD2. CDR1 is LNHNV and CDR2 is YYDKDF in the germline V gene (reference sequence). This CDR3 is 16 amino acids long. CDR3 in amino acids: CATSRDVAGGADTQYF.

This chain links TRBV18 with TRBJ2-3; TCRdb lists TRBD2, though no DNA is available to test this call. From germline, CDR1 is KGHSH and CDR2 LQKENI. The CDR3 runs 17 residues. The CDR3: CASSPSRGGQGTDTQYF.